This T cell receptor (beta chain) was recovered during a study of blood T cells in healthy people across ages. Whole-study results and caveats: Age showed a roughly linear inverse relationship with TCR beta diversity per million T cells. Long-lived and aged donors differed, with more naive CD4+ cells and higher diversity in the long-lived. Across samples, TCR beta diversity tracked strongly with naive T cell percentage.

A second PCR, run for roughly 7 to 11 cycles, used a sample-barcoded 5' primer plus a J-beta primer mix. Every cDNA was tagged by a template-switch adaptor with 12 random nucleotides. From the 5' RACE reads, TCRdb called clonotypes with MiXCR, one entry per CDR3 protein. The sample has about 1.4 million distinct CDR3 sequences, approximately 59% seen once. Germline CDR1 and CDR2: MGHRA and YSYEKL. The CDR3 runs to 16 residues. After removal of 4 bases from V and 1 base from J, the junction contained 9 bases not matched to a gene. This clonotype has only one observation. Its cognate antigen is unknown. The source of this sequence is a man in his late teens or twenties in good health. The specimen sequenced was blood. The rearrangement uses TRBV4-1 and TRBJ1-2, with 7 bases matching TRBD1. CDR3 in DNA: TGCGCCAGCAGCCTACCAGACAGGGAACTTAACTATGGCTACACCTTC. This translates into CASSLPDRELNYGYTF.